The rows below give T cell receptor beta chains drawn from one sample of a study of cytomegalovirus exposure and HLA in healthy donors. The repertoire was sequenced with immunoSEQ multiplex PCR; TCRdb's copy has only in-frame clones and lacks some. The table shows roughly 160,000 clones, with around 75% occurring only once. Sequencing was carried out using PBMCs. The receptor set was obtained from a female donor in good health and CMV-seronegative. Both conserved end residues are part of each CDR3. The D gene is left open where the match is weak. Clone size appears in some rows only: once, few, many, or a class for an expanded clone.

d_call,clone_size,v_call,j_call,cdr3_aa,cdr3_nt
TRBD1,-,TRBV5-4,TRBJ2-3,CASSTGQAADTQYF,TGTGCCAGCAGCACGGGACAGGCAGCAGATACGCAGTATTTT
-,-,TRBV4-1,TRBJ1-5,CASSQAAVANQPQHF,TGCGCCAGCAGCCAAGCGGCGGTTGCAAATCAGCCCCAGCATTTT
TRBD2,once,TRBV6-1,TRBJ2-7,CASSEPLGGGTNEQYF,TGTGCCAGCAGTGAACCCCTTGGGGGGGGGACCAACGAGCAGTACTTC
-,-,TRBV18,TRBJ2-5,CASSPRAGETQYF,TGTGCCAGCTCACCACGGGCTGGAGAGACCCAGTACTTC
TRBD2,-,TRBV18,TRBJ2-7,CASSPSGGAYEQYF,TGTGCCAGCTCACCGAGCGGGGGGGCCTACGAGCAGTACTTC
TRBD1,-,TRBV7-9,TRBJ1-6,CASSPGTGEVDSPLHF,TGTGCCAGCAGCCCCGGGACAGGGGAGGTGGATTCACCCCTCCACTTT
-,-,TRBV6-6,TRBJ1-3,CAAGQDENTIYF,TGTGCCGCCGGTCAGGATGAAAACACCATATATTTT
TRBD1,-,TRBV18,TRBJ1-5,CASSPARTGGNQPQHF,TGTGCCAGCTCACCAGCAAGGACAGGGGGCAATCAGCCCCAGCATTTT
-,-,TRBV19,TRBJ1-2,CASSIEGANGYTF,TGTGCCAGTAGTATAGAGGGGGCGAATGGCTACACCTTC
TRBD1,-,TRBV5-5,TRBJ2-7,CASSTNRDRAYEQYF,TGTGCCAGCAGCACAAACCGGGACAGGGCTTACGAGCAGTACTTC
TRBD2,few,TRBV4-2,TRBJ2-1,CASSQTSGRYNEQFF,TGTGCCAGCAGCCAGACTAGCGGGAGGTACAATGAGCAGTTCTTC
TRBD1,-,TRBV28,TRBJ2-2,CASSSTGETGELFF,TGTGCCAGCAGTTCGACAGGGGAAACCGGGGAGCTGTTTTTT
-,-,TRBV29-1,TRBJ2-2,CSVDGHSNTGELFF,TGCAGCGTTGACGGACACTCGAACACCGGGGAGCTGTTTTTT
TRBD2,-,TRBV30,TRBJ2-5,CAWTHPTSEIKTQYF,TGTGCCTGGACCCACCCGACTAGCGAGATAAAGACCCAGTACTTC
-,-,TRBV7-6,TRBJ2-5,CASSLPPGRPQETQYF,TGTGCCAGCAGCTTACCCCCTGGCAGGCCCCAAGAGACCCAGTACTTC
TRBD1,-,TRBV4-3,TRBJ2-1,CASSTQQGATNEQFF,TGCGCCAGCAGCACCCAACAGGGGGCAACAAATGAGCAGTTCTTC
-,few,TRBV6-1,TRBJ1-3,CASTRDGNTIYF,TGTGCCAGCACGAGAGATGGAAACACCATATATTTT
-,-,TRBV19,TRBJ2-1,CASSIDRRQGIREQFF,TGTGCCAGTAGTATAGATCGGCGCCAGGGGATCAGAGAGCAGTTCTTC
TRBD1,-,TRBV6-1,TRBJ1-4,CASTSGQGREKLFF,TGTGCCAGCACTTCGGGACAGGGGCGAGAAAAACTGTTTTTT
-,-,TRBV29-1,TRBJ2-5,CSVVGQGGRETQYF,TGCAGCGTTGTTGGGCAGGGCGGTCGGGAGACCCAGTACTTC
-,-,TRBV2,TRBJ1-2,CASSTFTTGTNYGYTF,TGTGCCAGCAGTACCTTTACCACCGGGACTAACTATGGCTACACCTTC
-,-,TRBV7-3,TRBJ2-1,CASSRPRQFF,TGTGCCAGCTCGCGGCCCCGGCAGTTCTTC
-,-,TRBV4-2,TRBJ2-1,CASSQDGREQFF,TGTGCCAGCAGCCAAGATGGGCGTGAGCAGTTCTTC
TRBD2,-,TRBV19,TRBJ2-3,CASSSGTNTDTQYF,TGTGCCAGTAGTTCCGGGACTAACACAGATACGCAGTATTTT
-,-,TRBV7-2,TRBJ2-7,CASSLWAGSSYEQYF,TGTGCCAGCAGCTTATGGGCGGGGAGCTCCTACGAGCAGTACTTC
-,-,TRBV7-9,TRBJ2-6,CASSLGGGGANVLTF,TGTGCCAGCAGCTTGGGCGGGGGCGGGGCCAACGTCCTGACTTTC
TRBD2,-,TRBV7-2,TRBJ2-7,CASSKGGGVSYEQYF,TGTGCCAGCAGCAAAGGCGGGGGGGTCTCCTACGAGCAGTACTTC
-,-,TRBV7-2,TRBJ2-5,CASSRTQGRGETQYF,TGTGCCAGCAGCCGAACCCAGGGTAGGGGAGAGACCCAGTACTTC
TRBD1,-,TRBV28,TRBJ2-7,CASSSPGQGLLGSLEQYF,TGTGCCAGCAGTTCCCCGGGACAGGGACTTCTAGGATCCCTCGAGCAGTACTTC
-,-,TRBV6-5,TRBJ1-2,CASSYPYDRQDYGYTF,TGTGCCAGCAGTTACCCCTATGACAGGCAAGACTATGGCTACACCTTC
-,-,TRBV7-8,TRBJ2-3,CASSPNPTRLPGDTQYF,TGTGCCAGCAGCCCCAACCCGACACGGCTCCCGGGGGACACGCAGTATTTT
-,-,TRBV2,TRBJ2-7,CASMREQLEGEQYF,TGTGCCAGCATGCGAGAACAGCTCGAGGGCGAGCAGTACTTC
-,-,TRBV7-3,TRBJ2-1,CASSQTGGEQFF,TGTGCCAGCAGCCAGACGGGGGGCGAGCAGTTCTTC
-,-,TRBV18,TRBJ1-1,CASSRDKNTEAFF,TGTGCCAGCTCACGAGACAAGAACACTGAAGCTTTCTTT
TRBD1,few,TRBV18,TRBJ2-4,CASSLMGQPKNIQYF,TGTGCCAGCTCACTTATGGGACAGCCGAAAAACATTCAGTACTTC
TRBD2,-,TRBV5-1,TRBJ2-1,CASSLDLAGYNEQFF,TGCGCCAGCAGCTTGGATCTAGCGGGTTACAATGAGCAGTTCTTC
TRBD1,-,TRBV19,TRBJ2-6,CASSRGQGAGANVLTF,TGTGCCAGTAGTAGAGGACAGGGGGCTGGGGCCAACGTCCTGACTTTC
TRBD1,-,TRBV4-3,TRBJ2-7,CASSQWTGASYEQYF,TGCGCCAGCAGCCAGTGGACAGGGGCGAGCTACGAGCAGTACTTC
-,-,TRBV7-6,TRBJ2-7,CASSPWSGVEGPHEQYF,TGTGCCAGCAGCCCGTGGTCGGGGGTAGAGGGGCCTCACGAGCAGTACTTC
TRBD2,-,TRBV30,TRBJ2-1,CAWSEGLAGMEQFF,TGTGCCTGGAGTGAAGGACTAGCGGGAATGGAGCAGTTCTTC